One sample yielded the 30 T cell receptor beta chains listed below, sequenced in a study of cytomegalovirus exposure and HLA in healthy donors. The study ran its PCR with 60 Vbeta and 13 Jbeta primers. TCRdb's table, derived via immunoSEQ multiplex PCR, lists solely in-frame clones and lacks some. The data hold 100,000 to 150,000 clones, with around three quarters observed a single time. Sequenced input: PBMCs. Receptors originate from a man between 18 and 35 years old in good health and CMV-seropositive.

The V and J genes are TRBV5-1 and TRBJ2-7; 7 nucleotides agree with TRBD1. CDR3 length: 17 amino acids. V lost 2 bases to trimming and J lost 0 bases; unmatched junction nucleotides: 11. Germline-derived CDR1 and CDR2 are SGHRS and YFSETQ. The CDR3 sequence: CASSFAQGVPSSYEQYF. The CDR3 bases are TGCGCCAGCAGCTTTGCCCAGGGGGTTCCAAGCTCCTACGAGCAGTACTTC.

The chain is built from TRBV19 and TRBJ2-7; D gene ambiguous. V was trimmed by 3 bases and J by 4 bases, leaving 16 bases between them. This CDR3 contains 15 residues. Germline V gene lookup returns CDR1 LNHDA and CDR2 SQIVND (reference sequence). CDR3 sequence reads: CASSIGAGFGYEQYF. The CDR3 bases are TGTGCCAGTAGTATCGGCGCAGGCTTTGGGTACGAGCAGTACTTC.

Only a few counts were recorded for this clone. The chain uses TRBV7-9 and TRBJ2-2; D unclear. The ends were cut back, 1 base at V and 7 bases at J, with 4 bases in the middle. This CDR3 is built from 12 residues. Germline CDR1 is SEHNR and CDR2 is FQNEAQ (reference sequence). This chain's CDR3 is CASSLGVGELFF. In nucleotides, the CDR3 is TGTGCCAGCAGCTTAGGAGTCGGGGAGCTGTTTTTT.

The J gene is TRBJ1-1, the V gene TRBV5-1, with D possibly being TRBD1 (5 bases). Germline loops: CDR1 SGHRS, CDR2 YFSETQ. The germline V and J ends were trimmed by 0 bases and 1 base, with 7 bases remaining between them. This CDR3 spans 14 amino acids. This CDR3 is CASSLDRRNTEAFF. CDR3 coding DNA: TGCGCCAGCAGCTTGGACAGGAGGAACACTGAAGCTTTCTTT. The whole variable domain, remainder taken from reference TRBV5-1 and TRBJ1-1, is KAGVTQTPRYLIKTRGQQVTLSCSPISGHRSVSWYQQTPGQGLQFLFEYFSETQRNKGNFPGRFSGRQFSNSRSEMNVSTLELGDSALYLCASSLDRRNTEAFFGQGTRLTVV.

Details on this clone: At one end the junction does not follow the germline gene, possibly because of a read error. V usage is TRBV12-5 and J usage is TRBJ2-6; possibly TRBD1 for D (5 bases). Germline V lookup: CDR1 LGHNT, CDR2 FRNRAP. The CDR3 runs to 16 residues. The CDR3 region has the DNA TGTGCTAGTGGTTCAGGCCTGTACTCTGGGGCCAACGGCCTGACTTTC. Its protein product is CASGSGLYSGANGLTF.

This clone was detected a few times. This chain uses TRBV11-3 with TRBJ1-1; TRBD1 agrees at 9 bases. V was clipped by 1 base and J by 7 bases; unmatched bases: 1. The length of the CDR3 is 13 residues. In germline, CDR1 is SGHNT, CDR2 YENEEA. This CDR3 is CASSLAGQGEAFF. CDR3 DNA: TGTGCCAGCAGCTTAGCGGGACAGGGTGAAGCTTTCTTT.

This chain links TRBV27 with TRBJ2-5, with TRBD2 identical over 9 bases. Germline V gene data show CDR1 as MNHEY and CDR2 as SMNVEV (reference sequence). Germline trimming cut 1 base from V and 4 bases from J; bases unmatched to any gene: 7. The CDR3 covers 16 residues. The CDR3 bases are TGTGCCAGCAGTTTATTAGGAGCGGGGGGAGGAGAGACCCAGTACTTC. As protein: CASSLLGAGGGETQYF.

This clone was seen a few times. This chain uses TRBV27 with TRBJ1-2, with D perhaps TRBD1 (6 bases). The germline V gene has CDR1 MNHEY and CDR2 SMNVEV (reference sequence). Trimming stripped 6 bases from V and 5 bases from J, with 16 bases between. The CDR3 has 14 amino acids. The CDR3 region is CASSPRTGWYGYTF. CDR3 nucleotide sequence: TGTGCCAGCAGCCCGCGAACAGGGTGGTATGGCTACACCTTC.

V usage is TRBV19 and J usage is TRBJ2-2, with 7 bases aligning to TRBD1. The V segment lost 3 bases and the J segment 4 bases; nucleotides outside the gene matches: 2. The CDR3 has 14 residues. Germline values: CDR1 LNHDA, CDR2 SQIVND (reference sequence). The CDR3 region has the DNA TGTGCCAGTAGTATTAACAGGGGCACCGGGGAGCTGTTTTTT. This gives the protein CASSINRGTGELFF.

This chain joins TRBV7-8 and TRBJ1-5; 8 bases are shared with TRBD1. There are 14 residues in the CDR3. Germline assignment: CDR1 SGHVS and CDR2 FQNEAQ. J gave up 5 bases and V 3 bases, and 3 bases lay outside the gene matches. CDR3 DNA: TGTGCCAGCAGCTTCAGGACAGGGCATCAGCCCCAGCATTTT. Protein sequence: CASSFRTGHQPQHF.

As concerns this clone: A far larger clone differs by one base, so this is likely a read error. The identical CDR3 is also encoded by other nucleotide sequences in the sample. The V and J genes are TRBV5-1 and TRBJ1-2; D is undetermined. CDR1 is SGHRS, CDR2 YFSETQ, per germline. This CDR3 comprises 14 residues. Between the trimmed V and J ends, which lost 1 base and 0 bases, there was a span of 7 bases. In DNA form, the CDR3 reads TGCGCCAGCAGCTTGCCGGGAGCTAACTATGGCTACACCTTC. It is translated as CASSLPGANYGYTF.

The chain combines TRBV6-5 with TRBJ1-2; no reliable D call. The CDR3 extends over 13 amino acids. Trimming took 5 bases from V and 9 from J, leaving 16 bases between them. The germline V gene has CDR1 MNHEY and CDR2 SVGAGI. The CDR3 DNA reads TGTGCCAGCAGTGAAGAGTGGACTGCAAGCTACACCTTC. This codes for CASSEEWTASYTF.

The CDR3 reads CAISYTLLAGATYEQYF. Here the CDR3 DNA reads TGTGCCATCAGCTATACCCTACTAGCGGGAGCCACCTACGAGCAGTACTTC. V is TRBV10-3 and J is TRBJ2-7, with 11 bases fitting TRBD2. V dropped 6 bases and J dropped 2; count of bases not matched to a gene: 12. This CDR3 comprises 17 residues. Germline-derived CDR1 and CDR2 are ENHRY and SYGVKD.

The chain couples TRBV7-8 to TRBJ2-7; the match to TRBD1 covers 8 bases. The germline V gene has CDR1 SGHVS and CDR2 FQNEAQ. The CDR3 sequence is 16 residues long. Trimming at V came to 6 bases and at J to 1 base, leaving 11 bases not matched to a gene. The CDR3 spells CASSRRDRMPSYEQYF. Here the CDR3 DNA reads TGTGCCAGCAGTCGCCGGGACAGGATGCCTTCCTACGAGCAGTACTTC.

This clone was seen just once. The rearrangement joins TRBV5-6 to TRBJ2-6; a weak D match, TRBD1 (6 bases). The CDR3 is 17 amino acids. Per the germline V gene, CDR1 is SGHDT and CDR2 is YYEEEE. The germline V and J ends were trimmed by 6 bases and 0 bases, with 16 bases remaining between them. CDR3 sequence (DNA): TGTGCCAGCAACCCACCGACAGGACCCTCTGGGGCCAACGTCCTGACTTTC. Encoded protein: CASNPPTGPSGANVLTF.

The chain employs TRBV29-1 and TRBJ2-7; 9 bases are a match to TRBD2. J gave up 7 bases and V 6 bases, and 7 bases lay outside the gene matches. The CDR3 extends over 12 amino acids. In germline, CDR1 is SQVTM, CDR2 ANQGSEA. The CDR3 DNA reads as TGCAGCGTCGAACTAGCGGGTAGGGAGCAGTACTTC. Translating gives CSVELAGREQYF.

The V gene is TRBV11-2, the J gene TRBJ2-1, with D possibly matching TRBD1 (6 bases). The CDR3 extends over 14 amino acids. CDR1 is SGHAT, CDR2 FQNNGV, per germline. The germline V and J ends were trimmed by 4 bases and 4 bases, with 11 bases remaining between them. The CDR3 region is CASSWDGQYNEQFF. CDR3 nucleotides: TGTGCCAGCAGCTGGGATGGACAGTACAATGAGCAGTTCTTC.

The chain employs TRBV18 and TRBJ2-5; 8 nucleotides align to TRBD1. The junction had 13 bases not matched to a gene; V was cut back by 3 bases and J by 7 bases. The CDR3 extends over 16 amino acids. Germline V gene lookup returns CDR1 KGHSH and CDR2 LQKENI. CDR3 bases: TGTGCCAGCTCACCGACCGGGACAGGTCCAATGAGGACCCAGTACTTC. Translating gives CASSPTGTGPMRTQYF.

The V call is TRBV6-5, the J call TRBJ1-1; D unresolved. Germline-derived CDR1 and CDR2 are MNHEY and SVGAGI. Trimming pared 6 bases from V and 0 bases from J, leaving 14 bases between. CDR3 size: 15 residues. DNA for the CDR3: TGTGCCAGCAGCGCATACAGCTACATGAACACTGAAGCTTTCTTT. Its translation: CASSAYSYMNTEAFF.

The gene calls are TRBV28 and TRBJ2-7, with D perhaps matching TRBD1 (7 bases). Trimming cost V 10 bases and J 0 bases, with 16 bases left between them. In germline, CDR1 is MDHEN, CDR2 SYDVKM. The CDR3 is 14 residues long. CDR3 loop: CATRPGGSSYEQYF. The CDR3 nucleotides are TGTGCCACTCGGCCAGGGGGGAGCTCCTACGAGCAGTACTTC.

The V gene is TRBV5-8, the J gene TRBJ1-2, with a possible D match to TRBD1 (6 bases). The CDR3 length is 13 residues. V shed 3 bases and J shed 8 bases, with 14 bases lying between them. Germline V gene lookup returns CDR1 SGHTS and CDR2 YDEGEE. The CDR3 loop is CASSYRDASGYTF. The CDR3 region has the DNA TGTGCCAGCAGCTACAGGGATGCTAGCGGCTACACCTTC.

CDR3 loop: CASSLAQGANSPLHF. The CDR3 region has the DNA TGTGCCAGCAGCTTAGCACAGGGTGCCAATTCACCCCTCCACTTT. This rearrangement joins TRBV7-6 to TRBJ1-6; maybe TRBD1 (6 bases). V was clipped by 0 bases and J by 7 bases, with 10 bases between them. CDR3 length: 15 amino acids. The germline V gene has CDR1 SGHVS and CDR2 FNYEAQ.

This chain connects TRBV5-1 to TRBJ2-2; 8 bases line up with TRBD1. The ends lost 4 bases at V and 6 bases at J; junction bases unmatched: 8. Germline CDR1 is SGHRS and CDR2 is YFSETQ. This CDR3 has 15 amino acids. CDR3 amino acids: CASSGRSTGAGELFF. CDR3 in DNA: TGCGCCAGCAGCGGGCGGTCGACAGGGGCCGGGGAGCTGTTTTTT.

CDR3 protein: CASRSPPGTSYEQYF. CDR3 DNA sequence: TGTGCCAGCAGATCTCCCCCCGGGACAAGCTACGAGCAGTACTTC. The chain has TRBV11-2 and TRBJ2-7; D is perhaps TRBD1 (6 bases). Looked up from germline, CDR1 is SGHAT and CDR2 is FQNNGV. Trimming cost V 6 bases and J 3 bases, with 18 bases left between them. The CDR3 extends over 15 amino acids.

DNA of the CDR3: TGTGCCAGCAGTGAAGGGGGCGGGAGAGGGGCAGATACGCAGTATTTT. Protein: CASSEGGGRGADTQYF. The genes are TRBV6-1 and TRBJ2-3; 7 bases are a match to TRBD2. The CDR3 loop spans 16 amino acids. The V segment lost 1 base and the J segment 4 bases; nucleotides outside the gene matches: 8. Germline V lookup: CDR1 MNHNS, CDR2 SASEGT.

The gene calls are TRBV5-1 and TRBJ1-5, with 7 bases that match TRBD1. Trimming took 4 bases from V and 6 from J; bases not matched to a gene: 10. CDR1 is SGHRS, CDR2 YFSETQ, per germline. The CDR3 extends over 15 amino acids. The CDR3 loop reads CASSETGTEAQPQHF. The DNA of the CDR3 is TGCGCCAGCAGCGAGACCGGGACAGAGGCTCAGCCCCAGCATTTT.

The V gene is TRBV13, the J gene TRBJ1-1, with D uncertain. The CDR3 contains 13 residues. Germline V gene data show CDR1 as PRHDT and CDR2 as FYEKMQ (reference sequence). Deletions cut 3 bases from V and 4 bases from J, with 9 bases between. The CDR3 region is CASSFYRATEAFF. The CDR3, as DNA: TGTGCCAGCAGCTTCTACCGTGCCACTGAAGCTTTCTTT.

V gene TRBV29-1 combines with J gene TRBJ1-1; TRBD1 is a possible D gene (6 bases). V lost 7 bases and J 5 bases, leaving 11 bases between the germline ends. The CDR3 sequence is 11 residues long. The V gene's germline CDR1 is SQVTM and CDR2 ANQGSEA. The CDR3 reads CSGLTGTEAFF. The CDR3 nucleotides are TGCAGCGGATTAACAGGGACTGAAGCTTTCTTT.

This sequence joins TRBV4-1 and TRBJ2-3; possibly TRBD2 for D (7 bases). The CDR3 is made up of 16 amino acids. Germline V gene sequence: CDR1 MGHRA, CDR2 YSYEKL. The V end was cut by 4 bases, the J end by 4 bases, with 18 bases between. CDR3 sequence (DNA): TGCGCCAGCAGCCTATCTGGGGGGGGGCCTCCAGATACGCAGTATTTT. Translation gives CASSLSGGGPPDTQYF.

This clone appeared a few times. The chain employs TRBV2 and TRBJ1-2, with 8 bases lining up with TRBD1. The CDR3 loop spans 13 amino acids. After removal of 8 bases from V and 5 bases from J, the junction contained 7 bases not matched to a gene. Germline CDR1 and CDR2: SNHLY and FYNNEI. CDR3 residues: CASGVGQAYGYTF. CDR3 nucleotides: TGTGCCAGCGGAGTGGGACAGGCTTATGGCTACACCTTC.